The clone carrying this T cell receptor beta chain was seen only a few times. The antigen is not known. CDR1 and CDR2 from the germline V gene are MGHRA and YSYEKL. Trimming cost V 4 bases and J 0 bases; bases outside gene matches: 9. This CDR3 spans 16 amino acids. TCRdb used MiXCR to reprocess the 5' RACE reads, holding one entry per CDR3 protein. The sample shows 470,000 or so distinct CDR3 sequences, nearly 25% of them seen only once. The data derive from a study of T-cell memory formation after mild COVID-19. Study-wide background: There were largely donor-specific TCR clusters.

Study-level points and caveats: Among clones peaking at day 37 in the second wave, SARS-CoV-2 specificity remained unconfirmed.

Material for sequencing was PBMCs or a T cell subset sorted from them (not recorded which). The chain couples TRBV4-1 to TRBJ2-7; 7 nucleotides line up with TRBD1. This TCR derives from an adult woman who had mild COVID-19 (a few samples of this study predate the infection). Cell type and time point are not known. CDR3 sequence: CASSLEVAGGSYEQYF. The DNA for the CDR3 is TGCGCCAGCAGCCTCGAGGTGGCAGGGGGCTCCTACGAGCAGTACTTC.